This T cell receptor beta chain was sequenced in a study of cytomegalovirus exposure and HLA in healthy donors. Study details: Earlier, 150 million to 200 million T cells were analyzed, and fewer than 120 million unique TCR beta sequences were found among them.

Germline CDR1 reads SGDLS; CDR2 reads YYNGEE. The V and J ends lost 4 bases and 5 bases, in that order; junction bases with no gene match: 5. The CDR3 has 13 residues. PCR was performed using 60 Vbeta and 13 Jbeta primers. Profiling relied on immunoSEQ multiplex PCR, and the TCRdb table lists in-frame clones only, not all of them. The sample includes some 84,000 clones. A remark on this clone: Antigen unknown.

General study results and limits: The likely explanation for a cluster of highly shared sequence variants was sequencing artifact. A missense variant in DCLRE1C was later tied to TCR beta V- and J-gene trimming.

The sample taken for sequencing was PBMCs. The origin of this receptor is a man aged 45-60 years in good health and CMV-seronegative. This chain uses TRBV9 with TRBJ2-7, with TRBD1 matching over 8 bases. As DNA, the CDR3 is TGTGCCAGCAGCCCGGACAGGGCGAACGAGCAGTACTTC. Translated: CASSPDRANEQYF.